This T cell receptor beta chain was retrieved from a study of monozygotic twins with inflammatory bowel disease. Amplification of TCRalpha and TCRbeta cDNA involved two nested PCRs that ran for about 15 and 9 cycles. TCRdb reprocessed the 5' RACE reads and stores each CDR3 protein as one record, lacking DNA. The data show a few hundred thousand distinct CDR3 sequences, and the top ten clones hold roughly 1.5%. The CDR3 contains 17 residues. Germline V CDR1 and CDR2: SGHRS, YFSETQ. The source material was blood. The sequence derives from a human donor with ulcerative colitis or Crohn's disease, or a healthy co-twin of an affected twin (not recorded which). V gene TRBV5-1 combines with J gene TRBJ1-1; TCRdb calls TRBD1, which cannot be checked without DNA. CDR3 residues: CASSLLPFGQTNTEAFF.